Following are 23 T cell receptor beta chains from one sample sequenced in a study of blood T cell repertoires in COVID-19. Clones were sequenced by immunoSEQ multiplex PCR, and TCRdb holds only the in-frame ones, with some missing. The sample contains roughly 290,000 clones, around 90% of which appear only once. The sample taken for sequencing was peripheral blood. These receptors all stem from a woman aged 25 to 39 with COVID-19, enrolled during active disease.

In this sample, this clone turned up once. The chain combines TRBV30 with TRBJ1-4, with 10 bases that match TRBD1. With V trimmed by 0 bases and J by 7 bases, 2 bases remained unmatched. The CDR3 is made up of 14 amino acids. In germline, CDR1 is GTSNPN, CDR2 SVGIG (reference sequence). CDR3 nucleotides: TGTGCCTGGAGTGTTGGACAGGGGGTTGAAAAACTGTTTTTT. Amino acids: CAWSVGQGVEKLFF. Together with reference TRBV30 and TRBJ1-4, the CDR3 gives the full variable domain: SQTIHQWPATLVQPVGSPLSLECTVEGTSNPNLYWYRQAAGRGLQLLFYSVGIGQISSEVPQNLSASRPQDRQFILSSKKLLLSDSGFYLCAWSVGQGVEKLFFGSGTQLSVL.

The chain recombines TRBV5-1 with TRBJ2-1, with D possibly being TRBD2 (6 bases). The germline V gene encodes CDR1 SGHRS and CDR2 YFSETQ. V lost 1 base to trimming and J lost 7 bases, with 12 bases between them. CDR3 length equals 14 residues. Here the CDR3 reads CASSLIPGENEQFF. As DNA, the CDR3 is TGCGCCAGCAGCTTGATTCCGGGGGAAAATGAGCAGTTCTTC.

The chain employs TRBV19 and TRBJ2-1, with D possibly TRBD2 on 7 matching bases. The CDR3 runs to 17 residues. Trimming pared 3 bases from V and 11 bases from J, leaving 26 bases between. The germline gives CDR1 LNHDA, CDR2 SQIVND (reference sequence). The CDR3 is CASSILWGGAGGLQQFF. CDR3 in DNA: TGTGCCAGTAGTATCCTCTGGGGGGGCGCAGGCGGTTTGCAGCAGTTCTTC.

V usage is TRBV7-2 and J usage is TRBJ2-1; possible D gene TRBD1, 5 bases. Deletions cut 4 bases from V and 7 bases from J, with 11 bases between. The CDR3 covers 13 residues. Germline V gives CDR1 SGHTA, CDR2 FQGNSA. CDR3 nucleotides: TGTGCCAGCAGCTCCCCCAACAGGAATGAGCAGTTCTTC. This gives the protein CASSSPNRNEQFF.

With regard to this clone: The same CDR3 can be traced to other DNA sequences in this sample. V and J are TRBV5-1 and TRBJ1-5; TRBD1 agrees at 7 bases. Germline assignment: CDR1 SGHRS and CDR2 YFSETQ. V lost 4 bases and J lost 2; bases outside the gene matches: 3. There are 14 residues in the CDR3. This CDR3 reads CASSPGTGNQPQHF. CDR3 bases: TGCGCCAGCAGCCCCGGGACAGGCAATCAGCCCCAGCATTTT. The whole variable domain, remainder taken from reference TRBV5-1 and TRBJ1-5, is KAGVTQTPRYLIKTRGQQVTLSCSPISGHRSVSWYQQTPGQGLQFLFEYFSETQRNKGNFPGRFSGRQFSNSRSEMNVSTLELGDSALYLCASSPGTGNQPQHFGDGTRLSIL.

For this clone: Other DNA sequences within the sample encode an identical CDR3. This chain links TRBV28 with TRBJ2-7, with TRBD1 matching over 9 bases. Germline CDR1 reads MDHEN; CDR2 reads SYDVKM. Trimming cost V 6 bases and J 3 bases; bases outside gene matches: 3. The CDR3 spans 13 residues. The chain's CDR3 is CASRGTGFYEQYF. CDR3 sequence (DNA): TGTGCCAGCAGAGGGACAGGGTTCTACGAGCAGTACTTC.

This chain joins TRBV4-3 and TRBJ2-7; 11 positions agree with TRBD1. The J segment lost 3 bases and the V segment lost 4 bases, leaving 5 bases of the junction unmatched. Looked up from germline, CDR1 is LGHNA and CDR2 is YSLEER. The CDR3 spans 15 residues. Here the CDR3 DNA reads TGCGCCAGCAGCCCCGGACAGGGGGCTTTCTACGAGCAGTACTTC. It is translated as CASSPGQGAFYEQYF.

The gene calls are TRBV30 and TRBJ2-1; TRBD2 matches at 7 bases. This CDR3 region has 13 residues. The ends lost 3 bases at V and 7 bases at J; junction bases unmatched: 6. Germline assignment: CDR1 GTSNPN and CDR2 SVGIG (reference sequence). CDR3 bases: TGTGCCTGGAGCCCCGGGGGGAGGAATGAGCAGTTCTTC. Amino acids: CAWSPGGRNEQFF.

The chain joins TRBV30 to TRBJ1-2, with TRBD1 as a possible D gene (5 bases). The CDR3 totals 13 residues. The germline V and J ends were trimmed by 6 bases and 1 base, with 12 bases remaining between them. From germline, CDR1 is GTSNPN and CDR2 SVGIG (reference sequence). CDR3 sequence: CACPTGGNYGYTF. In DNA, the CDR3 is TGTGCCTGTCCAACCGGGGGTAACTATGGCTACACCTTC. Together with reference TRBV30 and TRBJ1-2, the CDR3 gives the full variable domain: SQTIHQWPATLVQPVGSPLSLECTVEGTSNPNLYWYRQAAGRGLQLLFYSVGIGQISSEVPQNLSASRPQDRQFILSSKKLLLSDSGFYLCACPTGGNYGYTFGSGTRLTVV.

The chain combines TRBV6-5 with TRBJ1-2; the D is unclear. The V and J ends lost 2 bases and 8 bases respectively, with 12 bases between them. The germline CDR1 and CDR2 sequences are MNHEY and SVGAGI. The CDR3 is 13 residues long. DNA of the CDR3: TGTGCCAGCAGTTACGAGGGAGTTGAGGGCTACACCTTC. This gives the protein CASSYEGVEGYTF.

The sample holds one count of this clone. V is TRBV3-1 (or the pseudogene TRBV3-2) and J is TRBJ2-7, with D maybe TRBD2 (5 bases). The germline V gene has CDR1 LGHDT and CDR2 YNNKEL (reference sequence). Trimming left V 4 bases short and J 5 bases short, with 9 bases between. This CDR3 comprises 12 residues. CDR3 region: CASSPRADEQYF. Here the CDR3 DNA reads TGTGCCAGCAGCCCACGAGCGGACGAGCAGTACTTC.

The J gene is TRBJ1-3, the V gene TRBV5-6; 8 bases match TRBD1. Germline V gene data show CDR1 as SGHDT and CDR2 as YYEEEE. The CDR3 is made up of 16 amino acids. The junction had 6 bases not matched to a gene; V was cut back by 0 bases and J by 4 bases. The CDR3 is CASSLGTGHSGNTIYF. In DNA form, the CDR3 reads TGTGCCAGCAGCTTGGGGACAGGGCATTCGGGAAACACCATATATTTT.

A few counts support this clone. The rearrangement uses TRBV2 and TRBJ2-5, with TRBD2 matching 12 bases. The CDR3 loop spans 15 amino acids. Trimming took 6 bases from V and 7 from J; bases not matched to a gene: 9. Germline-derived CDR1 and CDR2 are SNHLY and FYNNEI. In DNA form, the CDR3 reads TGTGCCAGCAGGGAGACTAGCGGGAGCGGTTTGACCCAGTACTTC. This codes for CASRETSGSGLTQYF.

This clone was seen just once. The same CDR3 arises from other DNA sequences in this sample as well. The rearrangement uses TRBV15 and TRBJ2-7, with D maybe TRBD1 (6 bases). The CDR3 contains 12 residues. The V and J ends lost 0 bases and 6 bases respectively, with 6 bases between them. From germline, CDR1 is LNHNV and CDR2 YYDKDF (reference sequence). The CDR3 nucleotides are TGTGCCACCAGCAGAGACAGGGGCGAGCAGTACTTC. Its translation: CATSRDRGEQYF.

This clone was seen only once. The rearrangement uses TRBV19 and TRBJ2-3; D unclear. Trimming shortened V by 0 bases and J by 0 bases, and 4 bases separated the two germline ends. The CDR3 covers 14 residues. Looked up from germline, CDR1 is LNHDA and CDR2 is SQIVND (reference sequence). The CDR3, as DNA: TGTGCCAGTAGTATAGAGGGCAGCACAGATACGCAGTATTTT. This encodes CASSIEGSTDTQYF.

The chain joins TRBV19 to TRBJ1-2; TRBD1 matches 11 bases. With V trimmed by 5 bases and J by 6 bases, 8 bases remained unmatched. From germline, CDR1 is LNHDA and CDR2 SQIVND (reference sequence). The CDR3 contains 15 residues. The CDR3 here is CASSSWDRGLNGYTF. The CDR3 DNA reads TGTGCCAGTAGTTCATGGGACAGGGGGTTGAATGGCTACACCTTC.

This clone was detected once. The chain uses TRBV11-2 and TRBJ1-2, with no clear D. Germline V gene lookup returns CDR1 SGHAT and CDR2 FQNNGV. Trimming cost V 5 bases and J 3 bases, with 16 bases left between them. This CDR3 comprises 15 residues. CDR3 nucleotides: TGTGCCAGCAGCCACCGGGCCGGGAGATACTATGGCTACACCTTC. It codes for CASSHRAGRYYGYTF.

The chain combines TRBV18 with TRBJ1-1; tentatively, D is TRBD1 (6 bases). The germline V and J ends were trimmed by 6 bases and 4 bases, with 12 bases remaining between them. This CDR3 has 13 amino acids. Germline lookup yields CDR1 KGHSH and CDR2 LQKENI. CDR3 amino acids: CASSWGPSTEAFF. The CDR3 bases are TGTGCCAGCTCCTGGGGGCCCTCCACTGAAGCTTTCTTT.

A note on this clone: Other DNA variants within this sample encode the same CDR3. The J gene is TRBJ2-7, the V gene TRBV19; 8 positions agree with TRBD1. The CDR3 length is 13 residues. Unmatched junction bases numbered 1, after V lost 2 bases and J lost 4 bases. Looked up from germline, CDR1 is LNHDA and CDR2 is SQIVND (reference sequence). The CDR3 nucleotides are TGTGCCAGTAGTATAACAGGGGGATACGAGCAGTACTTC. Translated, it gives CASSITGGYEQYF.

In regard to this clone: The junction departs from germline at one end; a sequencing error may be responsible. The chain carries TRBV7-7 and TRBJ1-6; TRBD1 aligns across 12 bases. The CDR3 is made up of 18 amino acids. Germline V CDR1 and CDR2: SSHAT, FNYEAQ (reference sequence). CDR3 sequence reads: CASSFPGQGALRNSPLHF. CDR3 nucleotide sequence: TGTGCTAGCAGCTTTCCGGGACAGGGGGCTTTAAGGAATTCACCCCTCCACTTT. Complete variable domain (other parts from reference TRBV7-7 and TRBJ1-6): GAGVSQSPRYKVTKRGQDVTLRCDPISSHATLYWYQQALGQGPEFLTYFNYEAQPDKSGLPSDRFSAERPEGSISTLTIQRTEQRDSAMYRCASSFPGQGALRNSPLHFGNGTRLTVT.

The count of this clone is one. The chain couples TRBV6-1 to TRBJ1-3; D uncertain. The CDR3 runs 17 residues. V lost 4 bases and J lost 0, with 16 bases in between. Germline-derived CDR1 and CDR2 are MNHNS and SASEGT. CDR3 in amino acids: CASSASPLGISGNTIYF. The CDR3 DNA is TGTGCCAGCAGTGCAAGTCCTCTAGGAATCTCTGGAAACACCATATATTTT.

V is TRBV6-5 and J is TRBJ2-7, with 7 bases identical to TRBD1. This CDR3 is built from 14 residues. V dropped 5 bases and J dropped 2; count of bases not matched to a gene: 6. The germline V gene has CDR1 MNHEY and CDR2 SVGAGI. The CDR3 sequence is CASSRQGLTYEQYF. The CDR3 DNA sequence: TGTGCCAGCAGTCGACAGGGCCTAACCTACGAGCAGTACTTC.

The chain recombines TRBV4-2 with TRBJ2-1, with D unclear. V shed 2 bases and J shed 10 bases, with 6 bases lying between them. Per the germline V gene, CDR1 is LGHNA and CDR2 is YNFKEQ. The CDR3 has 11 residues. CDR3 nucleotide sequence: TGTGCCAGCAGCCAAACCAGGGAGCAGTTCTTC. Protein product: CASSQTREQFF.